What follows are 14 T cell receptor beta chains derived from one specimen sequenced in a study of radiation and T cells in renal cell carcinoma. Repertoires were generated with immunoSEQ multiplex PCR, while TCRdb's copy carries only in-frame clones and drops some. The sample holds approximately 90,000 clones, about 82% seen once. Specified time point: blood 4 weeks post-SBRT, at nephrectomy. Sample treatment: 15 Gy SBRT to primary tumor, nephrectomy 4 weeks later. The specimen comprised blood, sampled from a patient whose treatment included radiotherapy and nephrectomy. The receptor set was obtained from a man aged 45 to 65 with renal cell carcinoma.

The chain carries TRBV30 and TRBJ1-1, with 7 bases lining up with TRBD1. V shed 0 bases and J 11 bases; nucleotides not matched to a gene: 9. Germline V lookup: CDR1 GTSNPN, CDR2 SVGIG (reference sequence). The CDR3 has 13 amino acids. CDR3 sequence (DNA): TGTGCCTGGAGTGTACGAGGGGGCGTCGAGGCTTTCTTT. Translating it yields CAWSVRGGVEAFF.

This clone was counted between two and nine times. The V call is TRBV4-1, the J call TRBJ1-1; D gene unclear. The CDR3 sequence is 12 residues long. CDR1 and CDR2 (germline): MGHRA, YSYEKL. Between the trimmed V and J ends, which lost 1 base and 10 bases, there was a span of 10 bases. The CDR3 sequence: CASSQGRHGAFF. Here the CDR3 DNA reads TGCGCCAGCAGCCAAGGGAGGCACGGAGCTTTCTTT.

This chain connects TRBV10-3 to TRBJ1-2; 8 bases align to TRBD1. The CDR3 has 14 amino acids. With 5 bases clipped from V and 5 bases from J, the junction kept 7 bases outside the gene matches. Germline V gene lookup returns CDR1 ENHRY and CDR2 SYGVKD. The CDR3 protein is CAISSGQGPYGYTF. DNA of the CDR3: TGTGCCATCAGTAGCGGACAGGGTCCATATGGCTACACCTTC.

This clone has only one observation. This chain links TRBV9 with TRBJ2-2, with D perhaps matching TRBD1 (5 bases). The germline CDR1 and CDR2 sequences are SGDLS and YYNGEE. Trimming removed 0 bases from V and 0 bases from J, with 9 bases in between. The CDR3 is made up of 16 amino acids. CDR3 in amino acids: CASSVDSGPNTGELFF. DNA for the CDR3: TGTGCCAGCAGCGTAGATTCAGGGCCGAACACCGGGGAGCTGTTTTTT.

V and J are TRBV5-1 and TRBJ1-2; D is ambiguous. The CDR3 has 15 residues. The V and J ends lost 4 bases and 2 bases respectively, with 15 bases between them. Germline V gene data show CDR1 as SGHRS and CDR2 as YFSETQ. In nucleotides, the CDR3 is TGCGCCAGCAGCCCGCCCAAGGGTGACAACTATGGCTACACCTTC. Translated, it gives CASSPPKGDNYGYTF.

This rearrangement joins TRBV5-4 to TRBJ1-2; D remains ambiguous. Germline V gene sequence: CDR1 SGHNT, CDR2 YYREEE (reference sequence). Trimming pared 0 bases from V and 7 bases from J, leaving 16 bases between. This CDR3 is built from 15 residues. CDR3 bases: TGTGCCAGCAGCTTGGAATCGGCCGGTCTGCGTGGCTACACCTTC. Protein: CASSLESAGLRGYTF.

V and J are TRBV6-6 and TRBJ1-1, with D uncertain. The V and J ends lost 7 bases and 0 bases respectively, with 12 bases between them. This CDR3 contains 14 residues. Germline CDR1 reads MNHNY; CDR2 reads SVGAGI (reference sequence). The CDR3 DNA follows: TGTGCCAGCACCTTACCTATATTGAACACTGAAGCTTTCTTT. Translating gives CASTLPILNTEAFF.

V is TRBV7-2 and J is TRBJ2-1; D not certain. CDR3 length: 15 amino acids. V was clipped by 5 bases and J by 2 bases, with 13 bases between them. Germline V CDR1 and CDR2: SGHTA, FQGNSA. The CDR3 region is CASSVGMVTYNEQFF. DNA for the CDR3: TGTGCCAGCAGCGTAGGGATGGTCACCTACAATGAGCAGTTCTTC.

V is TRBV5-1 and J is TRBJ2-7; 11 nucleotides align to TRBD2. V dropped 2 bases and J dropped 1; count of bases not matched to a gene: 5. Germline-derived CDR1 and CDR2 are SGHRS and YFSETQ. This CDR3 has 16 residues. DNA for the CDR3: TGCGCCAGCAGCTTCACTCTAGCGGGAGGATCCTACGAGCAGTACTTC. This gives the protein CASSFTLAGGSYEQYF. Variable domain in full (rest from reference TRBV5-1 and TRBJ2-7): KAGVTQTPRYLIKTRGQQVTLSCSPISGHRSVSWYQQTPGQGLQFLFEYFSETQRNKGNFPGRFSGRQFSNSRSEMNVSTLELGDSALYLCASSFTLAGGSYEQYFGPGTRLTVT.

The genes are TRBV4-2 and TRBJ1-5; 8 bases match TRBD1. The length of the CDR3 is 18 residues. Germline CDR1 LGHNA, CDR2 YNFKEQ. Trimming at V came to 1 base and at J to 2 bases, leaving 10 bases not matched to a gene. CDR3 sequence: CASSQVGAGGDGNQPQHF. The CDR3 DNA sequence: TGTGCCAGCAGCCAAGTTGGCGCAGGGGGCGATGGCAATCAGCCCCAGCATTTT.

The rearrangement uses TRBV5-1 and TRBJ2-7; TRBD1 aligns across 9 bases. The CDR3 sequence is 16 residues long. Germline V gene data show CDR1 as SGHRS and CDR2 as YFSETQ. V lost 0 bases to trimming and J lost 3 bases; unmatched junction nucleotides: 7. The CDR3 nucleotides read TGCGCCAGCAGCTTGGATTCAGCGGGACAGGGCTACGAGCAGTACTTC. It codes for CASSLDSAGQGYEQYF.

The V and J genes are TRBV4-1 and TRBJ2-1; D is perhaps TRBD1 (6 bases). The CDR3 loop spans 12 amino acids. Trimming took off 4 bases at V and 9 bases at J, with 10 bases between the two ends. CDR1 and CDR2 (germline): MGHRA, YSYEKL. The CDR3 nucleotides are TGCGCCAGCAGCCCACAAGGGGGTGAGCAGTTCTTC. Amino acids: CASSPQGGEQFF.

This rearrangement joins TRBV9 to TRBJ2-7; D is unclear. This CDR3 spans 14 amino acids. CDR1 is SGDLS and CDR2 is YYNGEE in the germline V gene. Trimming shortened V by 0 bases and J by 2 bases, and 9 bases separated the two germline ends. For the CDR3, the DNA is TGTGCCAGCAGCGTAGAGGCCGGAACCTACGAGCAGTACTTC. This gives the protein CASSVEAGTYEQYF. The complete variable domain, with remaining parts taken from reference TRBV9 and TRBJ2-7, reads DSGVTQTPKHLITATGQRVTLRCSPRSGDLSVYWYQQSLDQGLQFLIQYYNGEERAKGNILERFSAQQFPDLHSELNLSSLELGDSALYFCASSVEAGTYEQYFGPGTRLTVT.

This chain connects TRBV18 to TRBJ2-5; D is possibly TRBD1 (5 bases). Trimming left V 2 bases short and J 1 base short, with 8 bases between. The CDR3 is 14 residues long. Germline V CDR1 and CDR2: KGHSH, LQKENI. The CDR3 DNA reads TGTGCCAGCTCACCAGGCAGGGTCCAAGAGACCCAGTACTTC. Amino acids: CASSPGRVQETQYF.